The source of this T cell receptor beta chain is a study of beta chain features in type 1 diabetes (dated 2018 in TCRdb). For context, the study as a whole: Mean age, gender distribution, total cell number and subset yield were not different between patients and healthy donors. The study compared the TCRB repertoires of sorted circulating CD4+ T cell subsets in recently diagnosed type 1 diabetes patients with those in matched healthy donors. Across all samples, around 100 million sorted cells were examined, and cell number per subset correlated strongly with RNA yield. Naive and central memory subsets were obtained from all 30 or so donors, but regulatory and stem cell-like memory subsets were isolated from only 8 patients and about 8 healthy donors.

Notes on this clone: It lacks a known antigen. No much larger clone exists at a distance of one base, and base qualities are not known.

Sequences MDHEN (CDR1) and SYDVKM (CDR2) are obtained from the germline V gene. CDR3 length: 19 amino acids, cysteine to phenylalanine. Only CDR3 DNA remains: 57 bases, in frame from the first base. Here V drops 5 bases and J drops 0 bases, and the junction holds 11 bases not matched to any gene. The entire amount of isolated RNA was reverse transcribed using the High Capacity cDNA Reverse Transcription Kit, so the sequenced TCRB transcripts were expressed ones. Deep immunoSEQ sequencing was applied to naive, central memory and regulatory T cell samples, giving an average of roughly 3.5 million total reads per sample. Sorted cells were lysed in RLT buffer and RNA was extracted with DNase-treated RNeasy Micro or Mini kits, depending on cell number. Each cell subset was processed separately to prevent cross-contamination, with patient and healthy donor samples processed together. Using the immunoSEQ multiplex PCR, TCRB sequences were amplified from cDNA into 87-bp fragments spanning the CDR3 region. Sequencing of the amplicons was done on the Illumina HiSeq platform. Under the source paper's analysis protocol: PCR bias was corrected computationally using synthetic template baselines, and reads within Hamming distance 2 were collapsed, with unmergeable singletons discarded. Reads were aligned against IMGT to assign V, D and J genes, CDR3 length and insertions or deletions at six rearrangement sites. Within each subset, clonotype counts were normalized to sorted cell number, after which true diversity and Gini coefficients were computed with the tcR R package. The overlap coefficient, calculated on TCRB nucleotide sequences, was used to measure repertoire sharing. Out-of-frame TCRB sequences from naive cells were analyzed to stand in for the pre-selection repertoire. The source is immuneACCESS, and TCRdb retained only in-frame sequences with V and J called. Part of the clones is not carried over; for the studies checked, unresolved V genes explain less than half of this, and the remainder is unexplained. D and trimming were read from the DNA, whereas the V and J calls and clone size are those reported in that table. A total of about 650,000 clones appear in this sample, roughly 12% of them only once. The biggest ten clones account for more than 0.1% of the sample.

The study at large found these results: Only small numbers of individuals were included in the HLA sub-analyses, which left unresolved whether HLA type had any influence on TCRB rearrangement. Shorter templates might have been favored by PCR, but patient and control samples were amplified and corrected together, so both groups would have been affected equally by any skew. Naive, central memory and regulatory TCRB repertoires appeared more similar among patients than among healthy donors. At VDJ recombination sites, patients with type 1 diabetes made fewer insertions and deleted more nucleotides, a pattern implying thymic rearrangement abnormalities. A moderate but significant shortening of TCRB CDR3 length was observed in type 1 diabetes patients in all four CD4+ subsets. Because cDNA was sequenced instead of genomic DNA, highly expressing activated cells could be over-represented, though the groups showed no difference in activation or CD3 levels.

A single peripheral blood draw of roughly 0.11 L on average was collected from each donor into heparinised tubes. Using a panel that included CD45RO, CCR7, CD25, CD127, CD95 and CD27, naive, central memory, regulatory and stem cell-like memory CD4+ T cells were sorted on a BD FACSAria II. All sorted populations exceeded 95% purity. PBMCs were separated immediately by Lymphoprep density gradient centrifugation and were stained directly, without being cultured. So that batch effects would be minimized, each experiment stained and sorted samples in pairs, pairing one healthy donor with one patient. The receptor was isolated from a man younger than 40 with type 1 diabetes. In this chain, TRBV28 is recombined with TRBJ2-1, with 12 bases matching TRBD2. Sequenced material: naive CD4+ T cells from blood. Explained via the paper, the cell subset or site label denotes: true naive CD4+ T cells. The CDR3 here reads CASSPLVGLAGSSYNEQFF. The DNA sequence reads TGTGCCAGCAGTCCCCTAGTCGGACTAGCGGGGAGCTCCTACAATGAGCAGTTCTTC.